The 22 T cell receptor beta chains below come from one sample, sequenced in a study of blood T cell repertoires in COVID-19. Repertoires were generated with immunoSEQ multiplex PCR, while TCRdb's copy carries only in-frame clones and drops some. The table lists more than 100,000 clones, 85% of them singletons. Sequences were obtained from peripheral blood. The receptors derive from a man at least 80 years old with acute or convalescent COVID-19.

This clone was detected only a few times. The chain is built from TRBV29-1 and TRBJ1-2, with 8 bases matching TRBD1. The CDR3 runs 13 residues. The V and J ends lost 1 base and 4 bases, in that order; junction bases with no gene match: 2. The V gene's germline CDR1 is SQVTM and CDR2 ANQGSEA. DNA of the CDR3: TGCAGCGTTGAAGGGGACAGGCTCTATGGCTACACCTTC. It is translated as CSVEGDRLYGYTF.

J is TRBJ2-5 and V is TRBV10-3; 7 positions match TRBD1. With 10 bases clipped from V and 1 base from J, the junction kept 9 bases outside the gene matches. Per the germline V gene, CDR1 is ENHRY and CDR2 is SYGVKD. This CDR3 contains 14 residues. CDR3 DNA sequence: TGTGCCACCGCCTGGGCAGGGGGCCAAGAGACCCAGTACTTC. This translates into CATAWAGGQETQYF.

This clone has only one observation. The V and J genes are TRBV9 and TRBJ1-2; D unresolved. Trimming took 0 bases from V and 3 from J, leaving 3 bases between them. The germline CDR1 and CDR2 sequences are SGDLS and YYNGEE. The CDR3 sequence is 12 residues long. The CDR3 bases are TGTGCCAGCAGCGTAGACTACTATGGCTACACCTTC. It translates to CASSVDYYGYTF.

This chain connects TRBV14 to TRBJ2-2, with D uncertain. The CDR3 has 15 amino acids. Germline values: CDR1 SGHDN, CDR2 FVKESK. Trimming took 0 bases from V and 7 from J, leaving 12 bases between them. The CDR3 protein is CASSQEVRTGGELFF. The CDR3 nucleotides read TGTGCCAGCAGCCAAGAAGTGAGAACCGGCGGGGAGCTGTTTTTT.

The genes are TRBV29-1 and TRBJ2-1; D is possibly TRBD1 (6 bases). CDR3 size: 12 residues. Germline CDR1 and CDR2: SQVTM and ANQGSEA. Trimming stripped 4 bases from V and 7 bases from J, with 11 bases between. For the CDR3, the DNA is TGCAGCGTTGGGGTCAGGGGAAATGAGCAGTTCTTC. Its protein product is CSVGVRGNEQFF.

This chain joins TRBV19 and TRBJ1-4, with unresolved D. The length of the CDR3 is 14 residues. Germline CDR1 reads LNHDA; CDR2 reads SQIVND (reference sequence). V was trimmed by 7 bases and J by 6 bases, leaving 15 bases between them. CDR3 region: CASNRALSDEKLFF. In DNA, the CDR3 is TGTGCCAGTAATAGAGCGCTCAGTGATGAAAAACTGTTTTTT. The full variable domain, rest sourced from reference TRBV19 and TRBJ1-4, is DGGITQSPKYLFRKEGQNVTLSCEQNLNHDAMYWYRQDPGQGLRLIYYSQIVNDFQKGDIAEGYSVSREKKESFPLTVTSAQKNPTAFYLCASNRALSDEKLFFGSGTQLSVL.

This rearrangement joins TRBV6-2 or TRBV6-3 to TRBJ1-2, with 10 bases lining up with TRBD1. Losses at the gene ends were 5 bases for V and 2 bases for J; bases not matched to a gene: 5. The V gene's germline CDR1 is MNHEY and CDR2 SVGEGT. The CDR3 loop spans 15 amino acids. CDR3 loop: CASSTGDRGNYGYTF. Here the CDR3 DNA reads TGTGCCAGCAGTACTGGGGACAGGGGAAACTATGGCTACACCTTC.

The chain employs TRBV7-2 and TRBJ1-1; no reliable D call. Trimming took off 2 bases at V and 1 base at J, with 8 bases between the two ends. This CDR3 has 14 amino acids. Germline lookup yields CDR1 SGHTA and CDR2 FQGNSA. This CDR3 reads CASSLYRENTEAFF. CDR3 nucleotides: TGTGCCAGCAGCTTATACCGGGAGAACACTGAAGCTTTCTTT. Variable domain in full (rest from reference TRBV7-2 and TRBJ1-1): GAGVSQSPSNKVTEKGKDVELRCDPISGHTALYWYRQSLGQGLEFLIYFQGNSAPDKSGLPSDRFSAERTGGSVSTLTIQRTQQEDSAVYLCASSLYRENTEAFFGQGTRLTVV.

The chain recombines TRBV20-1 with TRBJ1-6; the D is unclear. Per germline, CDR1 DFQATT and CDR2 SNEGSKA (reference sequence). The V end lost 3 bases, the J end lost 6 bases, and 6 bases lay between the germline ends. The CDR3 covers 12 residues. The CDR3 nucleotides are TGCAGTGCTAGTATTAGTAATTCACCCCTCCACTTT. As protein: CSASISNSPLHF.

The V gene is TRBV21-1, the J gene TRBJ2-1; TRBD1 is the table's D call, not checked against the DNA. TRBV21-1 is noted as a pseudogene. The CDR3 has 16 amino acids. CDR3 bases: TGTGCCAGCAGCAGGGCCAACCGGGACAGTTGGAATGAGCAGTTCTTC. Its protein is CASSRANRDSWNEQFF.

This clone was counted a single time. The V gene is TRBV5-1, the J gene TRBJ1-5; 7 nucleotides match TRBD1. The CDR3 is 16 residues long. Germline V gives CDR1 SGHRS, CDR2 YFSETQ. The V and J ends lost 2 bases and 3 bases, in that order; junction bases with no gene match: 8. The CDR3 bases are TGCGCCAGCAGCTTACTCCCGACAGGGATCAATCAGCCCCAGCATTTT. The encoded protein is CASSLLPTGINQPQHF.

This clone has only one observation. The V gene is TRBV5-6, the J gene TRBJ1-2; tentative D call: TRBD1 (5 bases). Trimming pared 4 bases from V and 3 bases from J, leaving 10 bases between. Germline values: CDR1 SGHDT, CDR2 YYEEEE. The CDR3 extends over 13 amino acids. CDR3 coding DNA: TGTGCCAGCAGCCCCTGGGGGGACTATGGCTACACCTTC. Translation: CASSPWGDYGYTF.

The CDR3 loop reads CASSLSPQDIEKLFF. The CDR3, as DNA: TGCGCCAGCAGCTTGTCTCCACAGGATATAGAAAAACTGTTTTTT. The chain uses TRBV5-1 and TRBJ1-4, with D maybe TRBD1 (5 bases). The ends were cut back, 1 base at V and 8 bases at J, with 15 bases in the middle. Germline CDR1 and CDR2: SGHRS and YFSETQ. The CDR3 is 15 residues long.

The chain recombines TRBV19 with TRBJ1-2; the match to TRBD1 covers 7 bases. The CDR3 is 14 residues long. Losses at the gene ends were 6 bases for V and 5 bases for J; bases not matched to a gene: 9. CDR1 is LNHDA and CDR2 is SQIVND in the germline V gene (reference sequence). The CDR3 loop is CASSPGQAWYGYTF. The CDR3 region has the DNA TGTGCCAGTAGCCCCGGACAGGCTTGGTATGGCTACACCTTC.

This chain connects TRBV19 to TRBJ2-1; D is possibly TRBD2 (5 bases). Germline V gene sequence: CDR1 LNHDA, CDR2 SQIVND (reference sequence). V was trimmed by 11 bases and J by 5 bases, leaving 19 bases between them. CDR3 length: 14 residues. CDR3 coding DNA: TGTGCCTCGAACCGGGCTAGCAGGAACAATGAGCAGTTCTTC. Its protein is CASNRASRNNEQFF.

The V gene is TRBV27, the J gene TRBJ1-5; a possible D gene is TRBD1 (6 bases). CDR3 length: 13 residues. The germline CDR1 and CDR2 sequences are MNHEY and SMNVEV (reference sequence). The V end was cut by 4 bases, the J end by 4 bases, with 8 bases between. CDR3 DNA sequence: TGTGCCAGCAGTTCGACAGGTAATCAGCCCCAGCATTTT. The encoded protein is CASSSTGNQPQHF.

V and J are TRBV3-1 (or the pseudogene TRBV3-2) and TRBJ2-7, with 8 bases identical to TRBD2. V trimming: 3 bases; J trimming: 2 bases; junction bases outside the gene matches: 9. Germline assignment: CDR1 LGHDT and CDR2 YNNKEL (reference sequence). CDR3 length equals 16 residues. CDR3 in DNA: TGTGCCAGCAGCCACCTGAGGACTAGCCTTCCCTACGAGCAGTACTTC. Amino acids: CASSHLRTSLPYEQYF.

The V call is TRBV18, the J call TRBJ1-6; 10 nucleotides agree with TRBD1. Germline V gene data show CDR1 as KGHSH and CDR2 as LQKENI. Trimming removed 4 bases from V and 7 bases from J; junction bases left unmatched: 4. The CDR3 sequence is 15 residues long. The CDR3 sequence: CASSLSDRGNSPLHF. The CDR3, as DNA: TGTGCCAGCTCACTCTCGGACAGGGGGAATTCACCCCTCCACTTT.

The V and J genes are TRBV19 and TRBJ2-3; 7 bases fit TRBD1. The CDR3 runs 14 residues. V shed 9 bases and J 0 bases; nucleotides not matched to a gene: 6. Germline CDR1 reads LNHDA; CDR2 reads SQIVND (reference sequence). The CDR3 loop reads CASRTGPSTDTQYF. CDR3 coding DNA: TGTGCCAGCAGGACAGGTCCCAGCACAGATACGCAGTATTTT.

The chain links TRBV1 to TRBJ1-1; the table's TRBD1 call for D was not verified on the DNA. TRBV1 is marked as a pseudogene. The CDR3 is 11 amino acids. CDR3 DNA sequence: TGCACCAGCCGACAGGTGACTGAAGCTTTCTTT. Translating gives CTSRQVTEAFF.

This clone was counted once. The genes are TRBV5-8 and TRBJ2-3; maybe TRBD2 (6 bases). The CDR3 contains 15 residues. The V and J ends lost 1 base and 3 bases respectively, with 12 bases between them. Germline CDR1 reads SGHTS; CDR2 reads YDEGEE. The CDR3 DNA reads as TGTGCCAGCAGCTTGAGGGGCGGGAATACAGATACGCAGTATTTT. It encodes CASSLRGGNTDTQYF.

This chain links TRBV5-6 with TRBJ1-2, with TRBD1 as a possible D gene (5 bases). The CDR3 sequence is 15 residues long. V dropped 4 bases and J dropped 4 bases, with 17 bases sitting between them. CDR1 SGHDT and CDR2 YYEEEE come from the germline V gene. In DNA form, the CDR3 reads TGTGCCAGCAGCGTGGACATCGGGAATTTCTATGGCTACACCTTC. Protein: CASSVDIGNFYGYTF. Full variable domain (rest looked up from reference TRBV5-6 and TRBJ1-2): DAGVTQSPTHLIKTRGQQVTLRCSPKSGHDTVSWYQQALGQGPQFIFQYYEEEERQRGNFPDRFSGHQFPNYSSELNVNALLLGDSALYLCASSVDIGNFYGYTFGSGTRLTVV.